A single TCR beta chain is shown here with its context. This specimen comes from a study of CD4 and CD8 cells across lung adenocarcinoma regions. TCRdb re-called the PCR reads through MiXCR, storing one row per CDR3 protein. Of around 19,000 distinct CDR3 sequences detected, approximately 49% appear once; the ten largest clones hold approximately 26%. Localized lung adenocarcinoma, a non-small cell lung cancer, affected the donors. Trimming shortened V by 6 bases and J by 3 bases, and 8 bases separated the two germline ends. The germline gives CDR1 MNHNS, CDR2 SASEGT. The CDR3 loop spans 12 amino acids.

The source is a female donor with lung adenocarcinoma. The CD4 and CD8 labels of this study may be unreliable. Sequenced sample: CD8+ T cells from the center of a lung tumor. The chain joins TRBV6-1 to TRBJ2-5; D is uncertain. In DNA, the CDR3 is TGTGCCAGCAGAAGGGATAAAGAGACCCAGTACTTC. This sequence encodes CASRRDKETQYF.